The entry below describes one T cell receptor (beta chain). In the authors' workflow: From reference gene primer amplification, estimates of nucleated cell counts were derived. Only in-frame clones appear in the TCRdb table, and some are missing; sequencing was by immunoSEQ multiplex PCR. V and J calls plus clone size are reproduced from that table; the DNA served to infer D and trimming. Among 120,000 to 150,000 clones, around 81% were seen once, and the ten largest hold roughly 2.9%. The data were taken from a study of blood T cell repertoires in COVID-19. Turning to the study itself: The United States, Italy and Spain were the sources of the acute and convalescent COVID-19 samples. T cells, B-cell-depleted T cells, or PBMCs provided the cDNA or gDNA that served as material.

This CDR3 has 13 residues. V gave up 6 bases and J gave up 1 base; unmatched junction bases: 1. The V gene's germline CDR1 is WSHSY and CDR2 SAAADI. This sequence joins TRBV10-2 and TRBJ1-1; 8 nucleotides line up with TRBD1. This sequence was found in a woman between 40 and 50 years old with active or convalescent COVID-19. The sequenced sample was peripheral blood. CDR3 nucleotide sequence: TGCGCCAGCAGGGGACAGGCGAACACTGAAGCTTTCTTT. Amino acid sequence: CASRGQANTEAFF.